This T cell receptor beta chain was recovered during a study of T cell repertoires in cytomegalovirus infection. TCRdb redid the calling of the reads with MiXCR, one entry per CDR3 protein. This sample yields hundreds of thousands of distinct CDR3 sequences, of which around 24% are seen a single time; 7% to 9% belongs to the top ten. Sequences were obtained from CD8+ T cells from PBMCs. This TCR came from a human donor in good health (CMV status not recorded). Some clones in this sample may be carry-over from other donors' samples.

CDR3 DNA sequence: TGTGCCAGCAGTGAGGATGAGCAGTTCTTC. Translating gives CASSEDEQFF. The rearrangement uses TRBV28 and TRBJ2-1; no clear D. The germline V and J ends were trimmed by 5 bases and 8 bases, with 4 bases remaining between them. Germline V lookup: CDR1 MDHEN, CDR2 SYDVKM. The CDR3 has 10 residues.